Listed below are T cell receptor beta chains from one sample, sequenced in a study of response to subunit inactivated influenza vaccine. TCRdb called the RT-PCR reads again in MiXCR, with one record for every CDR3 protein. In the table there are over 800,000 distinct CDR3 sequences, roughly 20% of which are singletons. Here the sequenced sample was PBMCs from blood, taken roughly 5 days after vaccination. These receptors came from a man aged 50-60 years who received an inactivated influenza vaccine. CDR3s include the opening cysteine and the closing phenylalanine or tryptophan. Each record gives: D gene, clone size, J gene, V gene, CDR3 length, CDR3 DNA, CDR3 protein. The D gene is left open where the match is weak. For some rows the clone size is stated as once, few or many, or as a class when expanded; others skip it.

d_gene: TRBD2; abundance: many; j_gene: TRBJ2-3; v_gene: TRBV2; len: 18; CDR3nt: TGTGCCAGCAGCAAGGGGACTAGCGGGGGGCGAAGCACAGATACGCAGTATTTT; CDR3aa: CASSKGTSGGRSTDTQYF
d_gene: NA; abundance: many; j_gene: TRBJ2-7; v_gene: TRBV5-1; len: 14; CDR3nt: TGCGCCAGCAGCGGGACGGATCTGTCCTACGAGCAGTACTTC; CDR3aa: CASSGTDLSYEQYF
d_gene: NA; abundance: NA; j_gene: TRBJ2-1; v_gene: TRBV20-1; len: 16; CDR3nt: TGCAGTGCTAAGGTATCCGGGGCGACTCGGTACAATGAGCAGTTCTTC; CDR3aa: CSAKVSGATRYNEQFF
d_gene: NA; abundance: NA; j_gene: TRBJ2-3; v_gene: TRBV6-6; len: 12; CDR3nt: TGTGCCAGCAGTTCCGCCCGCGATACGCAGTATTTT; CDR3aa: CASSSARDTQYF
d_gene: TRBD2; abundance: NA; j_gene: TRBJ2-5; v_gene: TRBV4-2; len: 15; CDR3nt: TGTGCCAGCAGCCAAGGGTCTAGCGGGGTTGAGACCCAGTACTTC; CDR3aa: CASSQGSSGVETQYF
d_gene: NA; abundance: many; j_gene: TRBJ2-7; v_gene: TRBV5-1; len: 14; CDR3nt: TGCGCCAGCAGCTTGTCCGCTAGCTCCTACGAGCAGTACTTC; CDR3aa: CASSLSASSYEQYF
d_gene: NA; abundance: many; j_gene: TRBJ2-7; v_gene: TRBV5-1; len: 14; CDR3nt: TGCGCCAGCAGCCCGAAGACGTTGAGCCCCGAGCAGTACTTC; CDR3aa: CASSPKTLSPEQYF
d_gene: TRBD2; abundance: NA; j_gene: TRBJ2-1; v_gene: TRBV12-3/TRBV12-4; len: 16; CDR3nt: TGTGCCAGCAGTTTAGCGTGGACTAGCAGCTACAATGAGCAGTTCTTC; CDR3aa: CASSLAWTSSYNEQFF
d_gene: NA; abundance: NA; j_gene: TRBJ1-6; v_gene: TRBV15; len: 13; CDR3nt: TGTGCCACCAGCAGGCGACAGACCTCACCCCTCCACTTT; CDR3aa: CATSRRQTSPLHF
d_gene: TRBD2; abundance: NA; j_gene: TRBJ2-3; v_gene: TRBV10-3; len: 17; CDR3nt: TGTGCCATCAAAAGGACTAGCGGGAGATCTCTCACAGATACGCAGTATTTT; CDR3aa: CAIKRTSGRSLTDTQYF
d_gene: NA; abundance: NA; j_gene: TRBJ2-5; v_gene: TRBV29-1; len: 14; CDR3nt: TGCAGCGTCGCCGCGTGGGGCCCACAGGAGACCCAGTACTTC; CDR3aa: CSVAAWGPQETQYF
d_gene: NA; abundance: few; j_gene: TRBJ2-2; v_gene: TRBV6-2/TRBV6-3; len: 16; CDR3nt: TGTGCCAGCAGTTCCGCAGGACTTGGCCAGGACGGGGAGCTGTTTTTT; CDR3aa: CASSSAGLGQDGELFF
d_gene: TRBD2; abundance: NA; j_gene: TRBJ2-1; v_gene: TRBV11-2; len: 17; CDR3nt: TGTGCCAGCAGACTGCCGGGACTAGCGGGAGGGCTCGGTGAGCAGTTCTTC; CDR3aa: CASRLPGLAGGLGEQFF
d_gene: NA; abundance: few; j_gene: TRBJ2-7; v_gene: TRBV7-6; len: 13; CDR3nt: TGTGCCAGCAGCCCGGACGGGGCCTACGAGCAGTACTTC; CDR3aa: CASSPDGAYEQYF
d_gene: TRBD2; abundance: NA; j_gene: TRBJ2-3; v_gene: TRBV7-2; len: 15; CDR3nt: TGTACCAGCAGACAAGGACGAGCGGGGACAGATACGCAGTATTTT; CDR3aa: CTSRQGRAGTDTQYF
d_gene: TRBD2; abundance: few; j_gene: TRBJ2-1; v_gene: TRBV29-1; len: 13; CDR3nt: TGCAGCGTTGGAGTTAGCGGGGGCCCCGAGCAGTTCTTC; CDR3aa: CSVGVSGGPEQFF
d_gene: NA; abundance: NA; j_gene: TRBJ1-2; v_gene: TRBV20-1; len: 15; CDR3nt: TGCAGTGCTAGAGAAGGAGGAACAGGGTTCTATGGCTACACCTTC; CDR3aa: CSAREGGTGFYGYTF
d_gene: NA; abundance: NA; j_gene: TRBJ1-2; v_gene: TRBV4-3; len: 15; CDR3nt: TGCGCCAGCAGCCAAGATCTTGGAGGGGCCTATGGCTACACCTTC; CDR3aa: CASSQDLGGAYGYTF
d_gene: NA; abundance: few; j_gene: TRBJ2-1; v_gene: TRBV28; len: 14; CDR3nt: TGTGCCAGCAGGGGCCCGACGGCCGACAATGAGCAGTTCTTC; CDR3aa: CASRGPTADNEQFF
d_gene: NA; abundance: NA; j_gene: TRBJ2-1; v_gene: TRBV4-3; len: 14; CDR3nt: TGCGCCAGCAGCCCCTCACGAGCGGGCAATGAGCAGTTCTTC; CDR3aa: CASSPSRAGNEQFF
d_gene: TRBD1; abundance: few; j_gene: TRBJ2-1; v_gene: TRBV5-1; len: 15; CDR3nt: TGCGCCAGCAGAGACAGGGTCCAATCCTACAATGAGCAGTTCTTC; CDR3aa: CASRDRVQSYNEQFF
d_gene: NA; abundance: many; j_gene: TRBJ2-2; v_gene: TRBV11-2; len: 12; CDR3nt: TGTGCCAGCAGCGACCACACCGGGGAGCTGTTTTTT; CDR3aa: CASSDHTGELFF
d_gene: TRBD2; abundance: NA; j_gene: TRBJ2-5; v_gene: TRBV28; len: 17; CDR3nt: TGTGCCAGCACCACTCCTCTACTAGCGGGGAATCAAGAGACCCAGTACTTC; CDR3aa: CASTTPLLAGNQETQYF
d_gene: NA; abundance: NA; j_gene: TRBJ2-2; v_gene: TRBV15; len: 16; CDR3nt: TGTGCCACCAGCAGAGAAATGGCAGACCTCACCGGGGAGCTGTTTTTT; CDR3aa: CATSREMADLTGELFF
d_gene: NA; abundance: NA; j_gene: TRBJ2-7; v_gene: TRBV6-1; len: 13; CDR3nt: TGTGCCATTGAGACAGGCGTTTCCTACGAGCAGTACTTC; CDR3aa: CAIETGVSYEQYF
d_gene: TRBD1; abundance: NA; j_gene: TRBJ1-1; v_gene: TRBV29-1; len: 13; CDR3nt: TGCAGCGTCGAGAGGGGGCTGGCAACTGAAGCTTTCTTT; CDR3aa: CSVERGLATEAFF
d_gene: NA; abundance: few; j_gene: TRBJ2-5; v_gene: TRBV5-1; len: 15; CDR3nt: TGCGCCAGCAGCTTGGTGGCCAGCCACCAAGAGACCCAGTACTTC; CDR3aa: CASSLVASHQETQYF
d_gene: TRBD2; abundance: NA; j_gene: TRBJ2-7; v_gene: TRBV15; len: 13; CDR3nt: TGTGCCACCAGCCTGGGGGGGATCAACGAGCAGTACTTC; CDR3aa: CATSLGGINEQYF
d_gene: TRBD1; abundance: many; j_gene: TRBJ2-1; v_gene: TRBV6-1; len: 15; CDR3nt: TGTGCCAGCACCCCGGGGACAGGGAAATACAATGAGCAGTTCTTC; CDR3aa: CASTPGTGKYNEQFF
d_gene: NA; abundance: NA; j_gene: TRBJ2-7; v_gene: TRBV6-5; len: 14; CDR3nt: TGTGCCAGCAGTTACTCTCGGGTGTCCTACGAGCAGTACTTC; CDR3aa: CASSYSRVSYEQYF
d_gene: NA; abundance: once; j_gene: TRBJ2-2; v_gene: TRBV1; len: 13; CDR3nt: TGCACCAGCGACACCCCAAGCTCTGGGGAGCTGTTTTTT; CDR3aa: CTSDTPSSGELFF
d_gene: TRBD1; abundance: few; j_gene: TRBJ2-3; v_gene: TRBV28; len: 14; CDR3nt: TGTGCCAGCAGTTTCCGGGACAGTACAGATACGCAGTATTTT; CDR3aa: CASSFRDSTDTQYF
d_gene: TRBD2; abundance: NA; j_gene: TRBJ2-7; v_gene: TRBV5-1; len: 14; CDR3nt: TGCGCCAGCAGTCAAGGGACTAGTTCCTACGAGCAGTACTTC; CDR3aa: CASSQGTSSYEQYF
d_gene: TRBD1; abundance: NA; j_gene: TRBJ2-6; v_gene: TRBV3-1; len: 17; CDR3nt: TGTGCCAGCAGCCATGGACAGGCTGACTCTGGGGCCAACGTCCTGACTTTC; CDR3aa: CASSHGQADSGANVLTF
d_gene: NA; abundance: once; j_gene: TRBJ2-7; v_gene: TRBV9; len: 15; CDR3nt: TGTGCCAGCAGCGTGAGCGGAGATAACTCCTACGAGCAGTACTTC; CDR3aa: CASSVSGDNSYEQYF
d_gene: NA; abundance: few; j_gene: TRBJ1-1; v_gene: TRBV9; len: 13; CDR3nt: TGTGCCAGCAGCGTAGATAGGTCCACTGAAGCTTTCTTT; CDR3aa: CASSVDRSTEAFF
d_gene: NA; abundance: few; j_gene: TRBJ2-5; v_gene: TRBV6-1; len: 13; CDR3nt: TGTGCCAGCAGTGACAGGGCCCAAGAGACCCAGTACTTC; CDR3aa: CASSDRAQETQYF
d_gene: TRBD1; abundance: few; j_gene: TRBJ2-5; v_gene: TRBV4-2; len: 16; CDR3nt: TGTGCCAGCAGCCACGGGGACAGGGGGTCCCAAGAGACCCAGTACTTC; CDR3aa: CASSHGDRGSQETQYF
d_gene: NA; abundance: NA; j_gene: TRBJ2-7; v_gene: TRBV20-1; len: 14; CDR3nt: TGCAGTGCTACTGGACTTAGCGCCTTCTACGAGCAGTACTTC; CDR3aa: CSATGLSAFYEQYF
d_gene: TRBD1; abundance: NA; j_gene: TRBJ1-5; v_gene: TRBV11-2; len: 16; CDR3nt: TGTGCCAGCAGCTTAGGTACAGGGGTAGGCAATCAGCCCCAGCATTTT; CDR3aa: CASSLGTGVGNQPQHF
d_gene: NA; abundance: NA; j_gene: TRBJ2-3; v_gene: TRBV29-1; len: 14; CDR3nt: TGCAGCGTTGGCCCGGACCTTAGCACAGATACGCAGTATTTT; CDR3aa: CSVGPDLSTDTQYF